This T cell receptor (beta chain) was sequenced for a study of cytomegalovirus exposure and HLA in healthy donors. Study summary: An analysis done earlier identified some 120 million unique TCR beta sequences from about 179 million T cells. Study results and limitations: CMV antigen specificity was confirmed in vitro for a few CMV-associated chains. One later analysis reportedly identified an Asian-associated ancestry cluster that showed fewer N-insertions than the approximately 700-donor mean.

Turning to this clone: The antigen is not known.

13 Jbeta primers and 60 Vbeta primers were used for the PCR. Profiled with immunoSEQ multiplex PCR; TCRdb holds only in-frame clones, not every one. Of over 110,000 clones listed, around 80% are singletons. This receptor was identified in a man aged 35 to 55 in good health and CMV-seronegative. The specimen was PBMCs.

CDR3 bases: TGCGCCAGCAGCCTAGAACCAATGAGGAACACTGAAGCTTTCTTT. Residues: CASSLEPMRNTEAFF. The chain carries TRBV4-1 and TRBJ1-1; unclear D gene. CDR3 size: 15 residues. The germline V gene has CDR1 MGHRA and CDR2 YSYEKL. V gave up 4 bases and J gave up 1 base, with 13 bases separating them.